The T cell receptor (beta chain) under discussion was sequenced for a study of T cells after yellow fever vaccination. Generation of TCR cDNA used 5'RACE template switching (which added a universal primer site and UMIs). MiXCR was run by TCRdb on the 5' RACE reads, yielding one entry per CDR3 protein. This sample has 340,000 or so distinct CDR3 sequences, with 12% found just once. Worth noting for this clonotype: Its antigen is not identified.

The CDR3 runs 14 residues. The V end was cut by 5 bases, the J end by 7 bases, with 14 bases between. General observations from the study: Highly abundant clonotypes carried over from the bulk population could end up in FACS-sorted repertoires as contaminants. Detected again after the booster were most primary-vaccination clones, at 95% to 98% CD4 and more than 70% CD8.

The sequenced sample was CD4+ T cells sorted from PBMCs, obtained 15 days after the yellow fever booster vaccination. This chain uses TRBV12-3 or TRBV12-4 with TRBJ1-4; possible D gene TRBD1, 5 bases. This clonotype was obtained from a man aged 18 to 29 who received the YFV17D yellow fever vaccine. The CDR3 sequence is CASSLQVPTEKLFF. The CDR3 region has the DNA TGTGCCAGCAGTCTACAGGTCCCGACTGAAAAACTGTTTTTT.